A selection of T cell receptor beta chains follows, all from one sample in a study of vaccination effects on CD4 cells after COVID-19. No cognate antigen is known for these TCRs. Repertoires were generated with immunoSEQ multiplex PCR, while TCRdb's copy carries only in-frame clones and drops some. The sample holds roughly 25,000 clones, more than 75% seen once. Sequenced here: CD4+ T cells from PBMCs cultured with HCoV-NL63 spike peptides, sampled before COVID-19 vaccination. These receptors were obtained from a human donor who had a prior SARS-CoV-2 infection. The CDR3 runs from the conserved cysteine through the conserved F or W. D genes are given only for firm matches. Size tells how often a clone was seen (once, few, many) or the class of an expanded clone, and some rows leave it out.

clone_size d_call j_call v_call cdr3_length cdr3_aa cdr3_nt
few TRBD1 TRBJ2-3 TRBV2 15 CASSGWTGNTDTQYF TGTGCCAGCAGTGGATGGACAGGAAACACAGATACGCAGTATTTT
NA TRBD2 TRBJ2-1 TRBV2 12 CASMGLHNEQFF TGTGCCAGCATGGGACTACACAATGAGCAGTTCTTC
NA TRBD2 TRBJ2-7 TRBV5-5 15 CASSWGLAESYEQYF TGTGCCAGCAGCTGGGGACTAGCGGAGTCCTACGAGCAGTACTTC
NA TRBD2 TRBJ2-4 TRBV18 15 CASSLNSGSGGIQYF TGTGCCAGCTCACTTAATAGCGGGAGCGGCGGCATTCAGTACTTC
NA NA TRBJ2-7 TRBV7-9 12 CASSLEGGEQYF TGTGCCAGCAGCTTAGAGGGCGGCGAGCAGTACTTC
NA NA TRBJ2-7 TRBV2 14 CASRFAPAGYEQYF TGTGCCAGCCGTTTCGCCCCAGCGGGCTACGAGCAGTACTTC
NA TRBD1 TRBJ2-3 TRBV24-1 16 CATSDTNRGVTDTQYF TGTGCCACCAGTGATACGAACAGGGGGGTGACAGACACGCAGTATTTT
NA NA TRBJ1-1 TRBV15 14 CATSRDRWGTEAFF TGTGCCACCAGCAGAGACCGATGGGGAACTGAAGCTTTCTTT
NA NA TRBJ2-2 TRBV4-1 17 CASSTSPTGSFPGELFF TGCGCCAGCAGCACGTCCCCGACAGGCTCGTTTCCCGGGGAGCTGTTTTTT
medium-sized TRBD1 TRBJ1-6 TRBV4-2 15 CASSLRQGTDSPLHF TGTGCCAGCAGCCTCCGACAGGGGACGGATTCACCCCTCCACTTT
NA TRBD2 TRBJ2-1 TRBV4-1 19 CASSHQIGLAGGSYNEQFF TGCGCCAGCAGCCATCAAATCGGACTAGCGGGAGGCTCCTACAATGAGCAGTTCTTC
few TRBD2 TRBJ2-1 TRBV7-6 15 CASSLAWSGNNEQFF TGTGCCAGCAGCTTAGCGTGGAGCGGGAACAATGAGCAGTTCTTC